The clone carrying this TCR beta chain has more than one count but fewer than ten. As yet, its antigen is unknown. These data are taken from a study of T-cell reconstitution after alpha-beta-depleted transplantation in children. Whole-study findings and limits: It was newly produced T cells that mostly accounted for T-cell counts and diversity one year after transplant. Reportedly, roughly two months post-transplant, alpha-beta T cells arose from several hundred expanded graft clones. The study traced high day-60 TCRbeta diversity in some patients to surviving recipient T cells and thymic progenitors.

V lost 2 bases and J lost 3, with 8 bases in between. Germline CDR1 and CDR2: SGHRS and YFSETQ. The CDR3 loop spans 13 amino acids. Using unique molecular identifiers, the investigators prepared the TCRbeta library. TCRdb used MiXCR to reprocess the PCR reads, holding one entry per CDR3 protein. Among approximately 500,000 distinct CDR3 sequences listed, 25% to 30% were seen once. The source was PBMCs, collected before TCRalphabeta/CD19-depleted stem cell transplant. The V gene is TRBV5-1, the J gene TRBJ1-2; the D is unclear. This receptor was taken from a boy in the first two years of life with Wiskott-Aldrich syndrome, due to receive a stem cell transplant. The CDR3 nucleotides read TGCGCCAGCAGCTTACGGGGTGACTATGGCTACACCTTC. Its protein product is CASSLRGDYGYTF.